Below, one T cell receptor (beta chain) is given with its context. Its antigen remains unidentified. This sample is drawn from a study of shared clonotypes between healthy human individuals. Sequenced by immunoSEQ multiplex PCR; TCRdb stores in-frame clones only, minus some. The sample lists approximately 2,000,000 clones, 85% to 95% occurring once. The CDR3 consists of 14 residues. Trimming shortened V by 2 bases and J by 3 bases, and 11 bases separated the two germline ends. In germline, CDR1 is KGHSH, CDR2 LQKENI. Overall study results and limits: Shared clonotypes: 4.5% to 6.5% naive CD4, around 3.4% naive CD8, 2.3% memory CD4, 0.4% to 0.45% memory CD8.

The chain combines TRBV18 with TRBJ2-7; TRBD1 might be the D (5 bases). Sequenced input: naive CD4+ T cells from PBMCs. As to subset: CD45RA+ positively selected. This receptor was identified in a young man in good health. Some clones in this sample may be carry-over from other donors' samples. DNA of the CDR3: TGTGCCAGCTCACCAAGGGGCAAGGGCTACGAGCAGTACTTC. Encoded protein: CASSPRGKGYEQYF.